Each of the 3 T cell receptor beta chains below was sequenced from the same sample in a study of blood T cell repertoires in COVID-19. Measured with immunoSEQ multiplex PCR; TCRdb has only the in-frame clones, and not every one. The repertoire holds 250,000 to 300,000 clones, about nine tenths seen once, with about 2.2% in the top ten. The sequenced material came from peripheral blood. Receptors originate from a woman aged 45-59 years who had recovered from COVID-19.

J is TRBJ2-1 and V is TRBV6-5; D possibly corresponds to TRBD2 (6 bases). The CDR3 extends over 15 amino acids. V was shortened by 4 bases and J by 4 bases, with 14 bases between the two germline ends. The germline gives CDR1 MNHEY, CDR2 SVGAGI. CDR3: CASSSRDSVYNEQFF. DNA for the CDR3: TGTGCCAGCAGTTCCCGGGACTCGGTTTACAATGAGCAGTTCTTC.

The J gene is TRBJ1-5, the V gene TRBV5-5, with a tentative D call TRBD1 (5 bases). The ends were cut back, 0 bases at V and 6 bases at J, with 13 bases in the middle. The germline V gene encodes CDR1 SGHKS and CDR2 YYEKEE (reference sequence). The CDR3 runs 15 residues. The CDR3 sequence is CASSLEGSLRQPQHF. CDR3 in DNA: TGTGCCAGCAGCTTGGAGGGGTCGCTCCGTCAGCCCCAGCATTTT.

This chain uses TRBV6-1 with TRBJ1-6; TRBD1 matches at 7 bases. V shed 0 bases and J 9 bases; nucleotides not matched to a gene: 11. Germline V lookup: CDR1 MNHNS, CDR2 SASEGT. The CDR3 is made up of 17 amino acids. CDR3 sequence (DNA): TGTGCCAGCAGTGAAGCGCGATTCGGACAGGTGTCTTCACCCCTCCACTTT. This sequence encodes CASSEARFGQVSSPLHF.